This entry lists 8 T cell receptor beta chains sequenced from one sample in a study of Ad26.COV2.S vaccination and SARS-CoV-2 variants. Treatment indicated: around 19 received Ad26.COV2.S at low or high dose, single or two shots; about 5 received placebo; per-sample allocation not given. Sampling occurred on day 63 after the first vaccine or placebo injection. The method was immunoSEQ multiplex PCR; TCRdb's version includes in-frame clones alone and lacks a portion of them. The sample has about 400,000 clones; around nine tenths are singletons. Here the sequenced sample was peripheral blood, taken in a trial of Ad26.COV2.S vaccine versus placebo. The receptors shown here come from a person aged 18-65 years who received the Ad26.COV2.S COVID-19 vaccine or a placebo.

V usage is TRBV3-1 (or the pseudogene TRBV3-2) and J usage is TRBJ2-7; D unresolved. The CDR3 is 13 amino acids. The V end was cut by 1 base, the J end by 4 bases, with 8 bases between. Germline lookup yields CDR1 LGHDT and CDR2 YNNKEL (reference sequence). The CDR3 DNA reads TGTGCCAGCAGCCAAGCCCCCGGTTACGAGCAGTACTTC. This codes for CASSQAPGYEQYF.

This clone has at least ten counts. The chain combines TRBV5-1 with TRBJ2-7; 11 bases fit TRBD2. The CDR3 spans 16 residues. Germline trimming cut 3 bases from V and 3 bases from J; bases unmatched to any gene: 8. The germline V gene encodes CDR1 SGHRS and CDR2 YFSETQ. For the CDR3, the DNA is TGCGCCAGCAGCTCTCCGGATAGCGGGAGGGACTACGAGCAGTACTTC. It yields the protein CASSSPDSGRDYEQYF.

Here the CDR3 reads CASSEGRPGAYNSPLHF. The CDR3 nucleotides read TGTGCCAGCAGTGAAGGTAGGCCCGGCGCCTATAATTCACCCCTCCACTTT. The chain joins TRBV2 to TRBJ1-6, with unresolved D. This CDR3 spans 17 amino acids. Trimming removed 1 base from V and 2 bases from J, with 12 bases in between. Germline CDR1 SNHLY, CDR2 FYNNEI.

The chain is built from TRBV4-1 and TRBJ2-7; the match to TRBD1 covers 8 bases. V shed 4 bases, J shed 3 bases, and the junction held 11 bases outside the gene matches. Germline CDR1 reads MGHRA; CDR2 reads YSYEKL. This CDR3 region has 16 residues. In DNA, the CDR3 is TGCGCCAGCAGCCCACTAGGACAGGGAAGAAACTACGAGCAGTACTTC. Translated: CASSPLGQGRNYEQYF.

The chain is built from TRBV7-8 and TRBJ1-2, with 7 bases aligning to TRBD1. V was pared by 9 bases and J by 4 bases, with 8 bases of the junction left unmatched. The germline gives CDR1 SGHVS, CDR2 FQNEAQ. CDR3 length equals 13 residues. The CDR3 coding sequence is TGTGCCAGTAGCCGCAGGGGGGTCTATGGCTACACCTTC. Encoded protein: CASSRRGVYGYTF.

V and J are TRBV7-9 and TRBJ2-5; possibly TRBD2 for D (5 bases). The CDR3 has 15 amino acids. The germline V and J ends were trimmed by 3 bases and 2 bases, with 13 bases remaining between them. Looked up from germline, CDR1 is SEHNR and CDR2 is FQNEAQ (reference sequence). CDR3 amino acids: CASSFGPDWQETQYF. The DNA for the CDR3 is TGTGCCAGCAGCTTTGGACCGGACTGGCAAGAGACCCAGTACTTC. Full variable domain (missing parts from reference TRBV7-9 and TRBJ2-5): DTGVSQNPRHKITKRGQNVTFRCDPISEHNRLYWYRQTLGQGPEFLTYFQNEAQLEKSRLLSDRFSAERPKGSFSTLEIQRTEQGDSAMYLCASSFGPDWQETQYFGPGTRLLVL.

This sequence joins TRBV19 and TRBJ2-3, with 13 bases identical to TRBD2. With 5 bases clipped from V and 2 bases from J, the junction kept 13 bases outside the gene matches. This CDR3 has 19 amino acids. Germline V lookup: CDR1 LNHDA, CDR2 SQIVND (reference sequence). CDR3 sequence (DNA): TGTGCCAGTAGTCCCCCTCGGGGACTAGCGGGACAAAACACAGATACGCAGTATTTT. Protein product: CASSPPRGLAGQNTDTQYF.

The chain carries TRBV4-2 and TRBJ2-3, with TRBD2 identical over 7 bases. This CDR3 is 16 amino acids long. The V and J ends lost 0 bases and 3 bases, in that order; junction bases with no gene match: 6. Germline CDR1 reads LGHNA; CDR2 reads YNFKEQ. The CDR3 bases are TGTGCCAGCAGCCAAGACCCTAGCGGAGGAACAGATACGCAGTATTTT. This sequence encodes CASSQDPSGGTDTQYF.